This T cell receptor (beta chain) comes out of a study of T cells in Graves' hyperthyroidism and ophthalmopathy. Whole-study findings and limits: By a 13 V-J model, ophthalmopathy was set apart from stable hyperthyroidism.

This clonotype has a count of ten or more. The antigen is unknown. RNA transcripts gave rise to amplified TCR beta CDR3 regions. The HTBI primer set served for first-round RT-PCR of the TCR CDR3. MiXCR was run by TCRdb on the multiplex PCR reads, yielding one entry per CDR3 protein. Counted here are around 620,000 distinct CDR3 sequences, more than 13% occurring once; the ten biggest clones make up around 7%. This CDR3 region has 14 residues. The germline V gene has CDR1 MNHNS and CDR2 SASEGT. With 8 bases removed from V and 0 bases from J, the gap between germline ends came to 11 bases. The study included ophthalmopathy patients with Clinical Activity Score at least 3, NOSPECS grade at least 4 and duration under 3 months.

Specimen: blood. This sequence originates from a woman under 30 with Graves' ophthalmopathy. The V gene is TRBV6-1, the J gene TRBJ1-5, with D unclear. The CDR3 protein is CASLQKLSNQPQHF. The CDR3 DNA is TGTGCCAGCCTTCAGAAGCTTAGCAATCAGCCCCAGCATTTT.